Each of the 28 T cell receptor beta chains below was sequenced from the same sample in a study of OX40 agonist ivuxolimab in advanced cancers. This table comes from immunoSEQ multiplex PCR, and its TCRdb copy is limited to in-frame clones, with some not included. The top ten hold 21% of the sample, which has 30,000 to 45,000 clones, about 82% seen once. The sequenced sample was CD4+ or CD8+ T cells sorted from blood, obtained in a trial of the OX40 agonist ivuxolimab. These receptors were collected from an adult with an advanced solid tumor such as melanoma, head and neck, liver or kidney cancer.

This chain links TRBV5-6 with TRBJ1-1; D gene ambiguous. Germline values: CDR1 SGHDT, CDR2 YYEEEE. This CDR3 is 14 amino acids long. V lost 3 bases and J 4 bases, leaving 13 bases between the germline ends. The CDR3 DNA reads as TGTGCCAGCAGCTCCCCGGGAAGGGTCACTGAAGCTTTCTTT. Its translation: CASSSPGRVTEAFF. The full variable domain, completed using reference TRBV5-6 and TRBJ1-1, is DAGVTQSPTHLIKTRGQQVTLRCSPKSGHDTVSWYQQALGQGPQFIFQYYEEEERQRGNFPDRFSGHQFPNYSSELNVNALLLGDSALYLCASSSPGRVTEAFFGQGTRLTVV.

J is TRBJ2-2 and V is TRBV6-4; D is ambiguous. The CDR3 covers 14 residues. The germline CDR1 and CDR2 sequences are MRHNA and SNTAGT. The V end lost 3 bases, the J end lost 3 bases, and 8 bases lay between the germline ends. The CDR3 region has the DNA TGTGCCAGCAGTGAAATACACGACACCGGGGAGCTGTTTTTT. Its translation is CASSEIHDTGELFF.

The chain combines TRBV27 with TRBJ1-4; D remains unclear. This CDR3 is built from 14 residues. In germline, CDR1 is MNHEY, CDR2 SMNVEV (reference sequence). V lost 6 bases to trimming and J lost 6 bases, with 14 bases between them. Written as DNA, the CDR3 is TGTGCCAGCAGACTCGCTCAGACCCATGAAAAACTGTTTTTT. This sequence encodes CASRLAQTHEKLFF.

This clone appeared once. V is TRBV4-2 and J is TRBJ2-5, with 7 nucleotides matching TRBD1. This CDR3 region has 15 residues. Per the germline V gene, CDR1 is LGHNA and CDR2 is YNFKEQ. J was trimmed by 2 bases and V by 5 bases; bases with no gene match: 8. DNA for the CDR3: TGTGCCAGCAGCTTGGCCGGCAGGGGGCAAGAGACCCAGTACTTC. Residues: CASSLAGRGQETQYF.

The V and J genes are TRBV28 and TRBJ1-1; tentatively, D is TRBD1 (5 bases). V lost 5 bases to trimming and J lost 4 bases, with 11 bases between them. The CDR3 totals 13 residues. Germline CDR1 and CDR2: MDHEN and SYDVKM. The CDR3 nucleotides are TGTGCCAGCAGTCGCAGCGGGGCCACTGAAGCTTTCTTT. It codes for CASSRSGATEAFF.

This sequence joins TRBV11-3 and TRBJ1-2, with 8 bases lining up with TRBD1. V gave up 6 bases and J gave up 6 bases; unmatched junction bases: 6. This CDR3 region has 13 residues. CDR1 and CDR2 from the germline V gene are SGHNT and YENEEA. The CDR3 region is CASSLGQGDGYTF. The CDR3 DNA is TGTGCCAGCAGTCTCGGACAGGGTGATGGCTACACCTTC.

This chain connects TRBV11-2 to TRBJ1-2; no definite D call. Germline CDR1 and CDR2: SGHAT and FQNNGV. The CDR3 runs to 12 residues. V was cut by 5 bases and J by 3 bases, with 7 bases left in between. This CDR3 reads CASSPADYGYTF. As DNA, the CDR3 is TGTGCCAGCAGCCCCGCCGACTATGGCTACACCTTC.

The chain carries TRBV2 and TRBJ2-7; 7 bases are a match to TRBD1. Losses at the gene ends were 4 bases for V and 1 base for J; bases not matched to a gene: 1. The CDR3 consists of 13 residues. Germline V lookup: CDR1 SNHLY, CDR2 FYNNEI. The chain's CDR3 is CASSGTGSYEQYF. The CDR3 DNA reads as TGTGCCAGCAGTGGGACAGGATCCTACGAGCAGTACTTC.

The CDR3, as DNA: TGTGCTAGTGGTTTGGTCAGCCGCCCGGGACTAGCGGGAGGGCCATTTACCGGGGAGCTGTTTTTT. Amino acids: CASGLVSRPGLAGGPFTGELFF. V gene TRBV12-5 combines with J gene TRBJ2-2, with 16 nucleotides matching TRBD2. Germline V gene sequence: CDR1 LGHNT, CDR2 FRNRAP. The CDR3 totals 22 residues. After removal of 0 bases from V and 5 bases from J, the junction contained 15 bases not matched to a gene.

The gene calls are TRBV9 and TRBJ1-3; no firm D call. This CDR3 comprises 16 residues. Trimming took 1 base from V and 0 from J, leaving 11 bases between them. Germline loops: CDR1 SGDLS, CDR2 YYNGEE. The CDR3 coding sequence is TGTGCCAGCAGCGTATTCCCTCAAACCTCTGGAAACACCATATATTTT. Translation: CASSVFPQTSGNTIYF.

The chain is built from TRBV7-7 and TRBJ2-1; D perhaps matches TRBD1 (5 bases). The CDR3 has 12 amino acids. With 5 bases removed from V and 10 bases from J, the gap between germline ends came to 12 bases. Per germline, CDR1 SSHAT and CDR2 FNYEAQ (reference sequence). CDR3 in DNA: TGTGCCAGCAGCCCGGACACGGTAGAGCAGTTCTTC. This sequence encodes CASSPDTVEQFF.

This chain connects TRBV27 to TRBJ1-5; perhaps TRBD1 as D (6 bases). The CDR3 runs to 15 residues. Germline V gene sequence: CDR1 MNHEY, CDR2 SMNVEV (reference sequence). Trimming took 2 bases from V and 7 from J, leaving 15 bases between them. The CDR3 reads CASSLNRVGQQPQHF. As DNA, the CDR3 is TGTGCCAGCAGTTTAAACAGGGTGGGTCAACAGCCCCAGCATTTT.

The gene calls are TRBV27 and TRBJ1-5, with 8 bases aligning to TRBD1. Germline V gives CDR1 MNHEY, CDR2 SMNVEV (reference sequence). This CDR3 is built from 15 residues. The V segment lost 6 bases and the J segment 7 bases; nucleotides outside the gene matches: 11. The CDR3 reads CASRMDRAGGQPQHF. DNA of the CDR3: TGTGCCAGCAGGATGGACAGGGCGGGAGGGCAGCCCCAGCATTTT.

The V call is TRBV29-1, the J call TRBJ2-6, with D perhaps matching TRBD2 (5 bases). The CDR3 spans 13 residues. Trimming cost V 7 bases and J 0 bases, with 7 bases left between them. Germline lookup yields CDR1 SQVTM and CDR2 ANQGSEA. Here the CDR3 reads CSAEASGANVLTF. The CDR3 nucleotides are TGCAGCGCGGAGGCCTCTGGGGCCAACGTCCTGACTTTC. Based on the CDR3 plus reference TRBV29-1 and TRBJ2-6, the full variable domain is SAVISQKPSRDICQRGTSLTIQCQVDSQVTMMFWYRQQPGQSLTLIATANQGSEATYESGFVIDKFPISRPNLTFSTLTVSNMSPEDSSIYLCSAEASGANVLTFGAGSRLTVL.

The V and J genes are TRBV28 and TRBJ2-7, with D perhaps TRBD1 (5 bases). The CDR3 totals 14 residues. V shed 1 base and J shed 4 bases, with 11 bases lying between them. The germline V gene encodes CDR1 MDHEN and CDR2 SYDVKM. CDR3: CASSLSSQGYEQYF. The DNA of the CDR3 is TGTGCCAGCAGTTTATCGAGTCAGGGATACGAGCAGTACTTC.

The chain carries TRBV6-5 and TRBJ2-5; TRBD1 might be the D (6 bases). This CDR3 is 12 amino acids long. Trimming removed 8 bases from V and 4 bases from J, with 11 bases in between. Germline CDR1 is MNHEY and CDR2 is SVGAGI. The CDR3 coding sequence is TGTGCCAGCGGACAGCCCTTAGAGACCCAGTACTTC. It yields the protein CASGQPLETQYF.

A single count supports this clone. This sequence joins TRBV18 and TRBJ2-7; TRBD1 matches at 12 bases. CDR1 and CDR2 (germline): KGHSH, LQKENI. The CDR3 consists of 15 residues. After removal of 1 base from V and 6 bases from J, the junction contained 4 bases not matched to a gene. CDR3: CASSPRDRGQLEQYF. CDR3 DNA sequence: TGTGCCAGCTCACCACGGGACAGGGGGCAGCTCGAGCAGTACTTC.

The CDR3 DNA reads as TGTGCCAGCAGCTTAGTAGCGGGAGTTGGCTACGAGCAGTACTTC. Protein sequence: CASSLVAGVGYEQYF. This rearrangement joins TRBV11-2 to TRBJ2-7, with 9 bases identical to TRBD2. The CDR3 totals 15 residues. V lost 1 base and J lost 3; bases outside the gene matches: 4. CDR1 is SGHAT and CDR2 is FQNNGV in the germline V gene.

The chain uses TRBV4-3 and TRBJ2-1; D is unresolved. V was trimmed by 0 bases and J by 7 bases, leaving 16 bases between them. The CDR3 has 16 amino acids. Germline CDR1 LGHNA, CDR2 YSLEER. For the CDR3, the DNA is TGCGCCAGCAGCCAAGACCCCACGAGCAACGGTAATGAGCAGTTCTTC. As protein: CASSQDPTSNGNEQFF.

This rearrangement joins TRBV30 to TRBJ2-7; maybe TRBD2 (6 bases). Germline V CDR1 and CDR2: GTSNPN, SVGIG (reference sequence). This CDR3 comprises 14 residues. Trimming took off 0 bases at V and 0 bases at J, with 9 bases between the two ends. CDR3 bases: TGTGCCTGGAGTGTTGGAGGGGACTCCTACGAGCAGTACTTC. Amino acid sequence: CAWSVGGDSYEQYF.

By sample fraction, this clone is medium-sized. V is TRBV2 and J is TRBJ2-7, with a weak D call TRBD1 (6 bases). CDR3 length: 14 amino acids. Trimming took off 4 bases at V and 4 bases at J, with 14 bases between the two ends. Germline V gene lookup returns CDR1 SNHLY and CDR2 FYNNEI. Here the CDR3 reads CASSGLRGSYEQYF. In DNA, the CDR3 is TGTGCCAGCAGTGGTCTCAGGGGTTCGTACGAGCAGTACTTC.

The chain is built from TRBV2 and TRBJ2-2; weak D call: TRBD1 (5 bases). CDR3 size: 13 residues. V was trimmed by 7 bases and J by 3 bases, leaving 9 bases between them. Per the germline V gene, CDR1 is SNHLY and CDR2 is FYNNEI. Here the CDR3 DNA reads TGTGCCAGCACACAGGCACACACCGGGGAGCTGTTTTTT. This sequence encodes CASTQAHTGELFF.

This chain joins TRBV18 and TRBJ1-1; D gene uncertain. CDR1 KGHSH and CDR2 LQKENI come from the germline V gene. V gave up 5 bases and J gave up 1 base, with 8 bases separating them. This CDR3 has 13 residues. The CDR3 loop is CASSSQTNTEAFF. In DNA form, the CDR3 reads TGTGCCAGCTCATCACAGACGAACACTGAAGCTTTCTTT.

The table lists this clone with a count of one. The rearrangement links TRBV5-5 to TRBJ2-6; no firm D call. Trimming shortened V by 1 base and J by 2 bases, and 7 bases separated the two germline ends. The CDR3 spans 15 residues. Germline V gene data show CDR1 as SGHKS and CDR2 as YYEKEE (reference sequence). The CDR3 sequence: CASSLRTAGANVLTF. CDR3 sequence (DNA): TGTGCCAGCAGCTTGAGAACAGCTGGGGCCAACGTCCTGACTTTC.

This clone was seen more than once but under ten times. This chain uses TRBV2 with TRBJ2-5; D not resolved. CDR1 is SNHLY, CDR2 FYNNEI, per germline. V lost 6 bases to trimming and J lost 3 bases, with 14 bases between them. The CDR3 has 14 amino acids. CDR3 nucleotide sequence: TGTGCCAGCAGGGATTATGATGGGGAAGAGACCCAGTACTTC. Amino acids: CASRDYDGEETQYF.

The rearrangement joins TRBV27 to TRBJ2-7, with a tentative D call TRBD2 (6 bases). Germline CDR1 reads MNHEY; CDR2 reads SMNVEV (reference sequence). This CDR3 has 15 amino acids. V shed 2 bases and J shed 0 bases, with 11 bases lying between them. The CDR3 protein is CASSLGGVNSYEQYF. The CDR3 nucleotides are TGTGCCAGCAGTTTAGGCGGGGTTAACTCCTACGAGCAGTACTTC.

The J gene is TRBJ2-5, the V gene TRBV9; unclear D gene. Germline CDR1 is SGDLS and CDR2 is YYNGEE. Trimming cost V 0 bases and J 5 bases, with 11 bases left between them. This CDR3 is built from 14 residues. The CDR3 protein is CASSVGTSSETQYF. CDR3 nucleotides: TGTGCCAGCAGCGTAGGGACCTCCTCGGAGACCCAGTACTTC. The complete variable domain, with remaining parts taken from reference TRBV9 and TRBJ2-5, reads DSGVTQTPKHLITATGQRVTLRCSPRSGDLSVYWYQQSLDQGLQFLIQYYNGEERAKGNILERFSAQQFPDLHSELNLSSLELGDSALYFCASSVGTSSETQYFGPGTRLLVL.

This clone was observed a handful of times. The CDR3 DNA reads TGCAGCGGCGGGGGGGAAGGGGGGCCTATGTATGGCTACACCTTC. Translating gives CSGGGEGGPMYGYTF. This sequence joins TRBV29-1 and TRBJ1-2; TRBD1 is a possible D gene (6 bases). From germline, CDR1 is SQVTM and CDR2 ANQGSEA. The CDR3 has 15 amino acids. With 7 bases removed from V and 5 bases from J, the gap between germline ends came to 23 bases.